These 27 T cell receptor beta chains share one sample of origin, sequenced in a study of preoperative IRX-2 immunotherapy in early breast cancer. As to treatment: preoperative locoregional IRX-2 cytokine immunotherapy. This table comes from immunoSEQ multiplex PCR, and its TCRdb copy is limited to in-frame clones, with some not included. The sample includes about 32,000 clones, roughly 87% of them seen just once. The specimen was lymph node tissue, collected from a patient treated with IRX-2 immunotherapy. The receptors were sampled from a human donor with breast cancer.

A few counts support this clone. The rearrangement uses TRBV28 and TRBJ1-1; maybe TRBD1 (5 bases). V was trimmed by 5 bases and J by 1 base, leaving 11 bases between them. Germline CDR1 MDHEN, CDR2 SYDVKM. The CDR3 extends over 14 amino acids. The CDR3 coding sequence is TGTGCCAGCAGTATCCGGGGCGAGAACACTGAAGCTTTCTTT. This encodes CASSIRGENTEAFF.

The rearrangement links TRBV5-1 to TRBJ1-2; D ambiguous. Germline CDR1 is SGHRS and CDR2 is YFSETQ. The CDR3 totals 14 residues. Between the trimmed V and J ends, which lost 0 bases and 7 bases, there was a span of 13 bases. The CDR3: CASSLATQFSGYTF. DNA of the CDR3: TGCGCCAGCAGCTTGGCGACCCAATTCTCTGGCTACACCTTC.

The chain links TRBV18 to TRBJ2-2; D gene ambiguous. CDR1 is KGHSH, CDR2 LQKENI, per germline. CDR3 length: 12 residues. The V and J ends lost 3 bases and 7 bases respectively, with 6 bases between them. CDR3 nucleotide sequence: TGTGCCAGCTCACCCAGCAGCGGGGAGCTGTTTTTT. As protein: CASSPSSGELFF.

The chain links TRBV18 to TRBJ2-1; TRBD2 aligns across 11 bases. This CDR3 comprises 15 residues. V was clipped by 6 bases and J by 8 bases; unmatched bases: 9. Germline CDR1 is KGHSH and CDR2 is LQKENI. The CDR3 loop is CASSTTSGSVDEQFF. DNA of the CDR3: TGTGCCAGCTCGACTACTAGCGGGAGTGTTGATGAGCAGTTCTTC.

The chain joins TRBV14 to TRBJ2-5; 9 bases fit TRBD2. CDR3 length equals 15 residues. Germline V gene data show CDR1 as SGHDN and CDR2 as FVKESK. J lost 4 bases, V lost 2 bases, and 5 bases had no gene match. This CDR3 reads CASSQLAGTVETQYF. The CDR3 DNA follows: TGTGCCAGCAGCCAACTAGCGGGAACGGTAGAGACCCAGTACTTC.

The gene calls are TRBV15 and TRBJ1-2; 8 bases are a match to TRBD1. Germline CDR1 is LNHNV and CDR2 is YYDKDF (reference sequence). The CDR3 length is 15 residues. Trimming removed 2 bases from V and 8 bases from J; junction bases left unmatched: 10. CDR3 sequence (DNA): TGTGCCACCAGCAGAACCATGGACAGGGAACTCGGCTACACCTTC. It codes for CATSRTMDRELGYTF. Full variable domain (rest looked up from reference TRBV15 and TRBJ1-2): DAMVIQNPRYQVTQFGKPVTLSCSQTLNHNVMYWYQQKSSQAPKLLFHYYDKDFNNEADTPDNFQSRRPNTSFCFLDIRSPGLGDTAMYLCATSRTMDRELGYTFGSGTRLTVV.

The genes are TRBV19 and TRBJ1-4; no firm D call. The germline CDR1 and CDR2 sequences are LNHDA and SQIVND (reference sequence). This CDR3 comprises 15 residues. The V and J ends lost 3 bases and 9 bases respectively, with 17 bases between them. The CDR3 reads CASSMSGEIMKKLFF. The CDR3, as DNA: TGTGCCAGTAGTATGTCCGGGGAGATAATGAAAAAACTGTTTTTT.

This rearrangement joins TRBV6-7 to TRBJ1-6; 11 bases agree with TRBD1. TRBV6-7 has ORF status, its function being uncertain. J gave up 3 bases and V 4 bases, and 8 bases lay outside the gene matches. This CDR3 comprises 18 residues. CDR3 bases: TGTGCCAGCAGTTCCGGACAGGGGGCGAGACTCTATAATTCACCCCTCCACTTT. Translation gives CASSSGQGARLYNSPLHF.

The chain employs TRBV9 and TRBJ2-5; 8 bases line up with TRBD1. Germline loops: CDR1 SGDLS, CDR2 YYNGEE. V shed 4 bases, J shed 5 bases, and the junction held 4 bases outside the gene matches. The CDR3 is 13 amino acids. The CDR3 here is CASSRTGWETQYF. The CDR3 region has the DNA TGTGCCAGCAGCAGGACAGGGTGGGAGACCCAGTACTTC.

The chain links TRBV14 to TRBJ2-1; 13 nucleotides agree with TRBD2. CDR1 and CDR2 (germline): SGHDN, FVKESK. CDR3 length: 14 amino acids. Losses at the gene ends were 6 bases for V and 6 bases for J; bases not matched to a gene: 2. The chain's CDR3 is CASRWTSGSNEQFF. The CDR3 DNA reads TGTGCCAGCAGGTGGACTAGCGGGAGCAATGAGCAGTTCTTC. The full variable domain, its missing parts supplied by reference TRBV14 and TRBJ2-1, is EAGVTQFPSHSVIEKGQTVTLRCDPISGHDNLYWYRRVMGKEIKFLLHFVKESKQDESGMPNNRFLAERTGGTYSTLKVQPAELEDSGVYFCASRWTSGSNEQFFGPGTRLTVL.

The genes are TRBV16 and TRBJ2-3; D could derive from TRBD1 or TRBD2 (6 bases each). Per the germline V gene, CDR1 is KGHSY and CDR2 is FQNENV. V lost 0 bases, J lost 7 bases, and 17 bases lay in between. This CDR3 has 16 residues. This CDR3 is CASSQSPGAGGNTQYF. CDR3 sequence (DNA): TGTGCCAGCAGCCAATCTCCGGGGGCCGGCGGGAATACGCAGTATTTT.

The V call is TRBV5-1, the J call TRBJ2-7, with 7 bases that match TRBD1. CDR3 size: 14 residues. Losses at the gene ends were 4 bases for V and 3 bases for J; bases not matched to a gene: 7. The V gene's germline CDR1 is SGHRS and CDR2 YFSETQ. The CDR3 loop is CASSSRDSGYEQYF. The CDR3 nucleotides are TGCGCCAGCAGCAGCCGGGACAGTGGCTACGAGCAGTACTTC.

J is TRBJ2-2 and V is TRBV6-8; D uncertain. The CDR3 totals 12 residues. Trimming took off 4 bases at V and 3 bases at J, with 3 bases between the two ends. Germline V CDR1 and CDR2: MNHGY, SAAAGT. CDR3 region: CASSLDTGELFF. The CDR3 nucleotides read TGTGCCAGCAGTTTAGACACCGGGGAGCTGTTTTTT.

The chain has TRBV1 and TRBJ2-3. TRBV1 is termed a pseudogene. This CDR3 is built from 12 residues. The chain's CDR3 is CASSQPLGLEYF. The DNA of the CDR3 is TGCGCCAGCAGCCAACCCCTAGGGTTGGAGTATTTT.

This clone was picked up a small number of times. The chain joins TRBV18 to TRBJ2-2; D is uncertain. Germline assignment: CDR1 KGHSH and CDR2 LQKENI. V lost 0 bases to trimming and J lost 3 bases, with 8 bases between them. The CDR3 consists of 15 residues. CDR3 in DNA: TGTGCCAGCTCACCACCGGGCAGTTACACCGGGGAGCTGTTTTTT. Its protein is CASSPPGSYTGELFF.

The V and J genes are TRBV5-1 and TRBJ2-1; D perhaps matches TRBD2 (7 bases). CDR1 and CDR2 (germline): SGHRS, YFSETQ. The CDR3 consists of 16 residues. V lost 0 bases to trimming and J lost 6 bases, with 16 bases between them. The CDR3 region has the DNA TGCGCCAGCAGCTTGGGGGCCGGGGGGCGTATCAATGAGCAGTTCTTC. Encoded protein: CASSLGAGGRINEQFF.

Here the CDR3 DNA reads TGTGCCAGTCGGACAGGCGCCGTAGAAAAACTGTTTTTT. Translating it yields CASRTGAVEKLFF. This chain joins TRBV19 and TRBJ1-4, with TRBD1 matching over 7 bases. Germline assignment: CDR1 LNHDA and CDR2 SQIVND (reference sequence). The ends lost 8 bases at V and 8 bases at J; junction bases unmatched: 8. The CDR3 totals 13 residues.

The V and J genes are TRBV15 and TRBJ2-7; D is possibly TRBD1 (5 bases). The germline V gene encodes CDR1 LNHNV and CDR2 YYDKDF (reference sequence). V was pared by 1 base and J by 4 bases, with 11 bases between. The CDR3 runs 14 residues. The DNA for the CDR3 is TGTGCCACCAGCAGAGGCAGGGCGTTTTACGAGCAGTACTTC. Protein product: CATSRGRAFYEQYF.

This clone showed up just once. This chain joins TRBV19 and TRBJ1-5; 7 nucleotides align to TRBD1. Germline trimming cut 3 bases from V and 1 base from J; bases unmatched to any gene: 9. This CDR3 is built from 17 residues. Germline-derived CDR1 and CDR2 are LNHDA and SQIVND (reference sequence). This chain's CDR3 is CASSIIKGGPSNQPQHF. CDR3 sequence (DNA): TGTGCCAGTAGTATTATTAAAGGGGGCCCAAGCAATCAGCCCCAGCATTTT. Drawing the rest from reference TRBV19 and TRBJ1-5, the complete variable domain is DGGITQSPKYLFRKEGQNVTLSCEQNLNHDAMYWYRQDPGQGLRLIYYSQIVNDFQKGDIAEGYSVSREKKESFPLTVTSAQKNPTAFYLCASSIIKGGPSNQPQHFGDGTRLSIL.

This rearrangement joins TRBV14 to TRBJ1-3; TRBD1 might be the D (5 bases). Per the germline V gene, CDR1 is SGHDN and CDR2 is FVKESK. The CDR3 loop spans 17 amino acids. V gave up 4 bases and J gave up 4 bases, with 20 bases separating them. The CDR3 region has the DNA TGTGCCAGCAGCCTTTCCCGGGGCAGGGACTTCGGAAACACCATATATTTT. Protein sequence: CASSLSRGRDFGNTIYF.

The V and J genes are TRBV7-1 and TRBJ2-1, with D uncertain. TRBV7-1 is filed as an ORF, its function uncertain. This CDR3 spans 14 amino acids. Trimming cost V 4 bases and J 1 base, with 8 bases left between them. CDR3 in DNA: TGTGCCAGCAGCTTGGCAGAATCCTACAATGAGCAGTTCTTC. This gives the protein CASSLAESYNEQFF.

This chain connects TRBV30 to TRBJ1-1; D is unclear. The CDR3 runs to 13 residues. Deletions cut 4 bases from V and 1 base from J, with 10 bases between. Germline loops: CDR1 GTSNPN, CDR2 SVGIG (reference sequence). In DNA form, the CDR3 reads TGTGCCTGGATACAAGGGCCGAACACTGAAGCTTTCTTT. Amino acid sequence: CAWIQGPNTEAFF.

CDR3 coding DNA: TGTGCCAGTAGTATAGTTCCTGGAACAGATGAAAAACTGTTTTTT. Translating it yields CASSIVPGTDEKLFF. V and J are TRBV19 and TRBJ1-4; D not certain. CDR1 and CDR2 (germline): LNHDA, SQIVND (reference sequence). V lost 1 base, J lost 6 bases, and 12 bases lay in between. The CDR3 sequence is 15 residues long.

The V and J genes are TRBV6-8 and TRBJ1-1, with D possibly being TRBD1 (5 bases). V lost 2 bases to trimming and J lost 1 base, with 8 bases between them. CDR1 and CDR2 from the germline V gene are MNHGY and SAAAGT. The CDR3 spans 14 residues. The CDR3 reads CASSYTGWNTEAFF. CDR3 DNA sequence: TGTGCCAGCAGTTACACAGGATGGAACACTGAAGCTTTCTTT.

The table lists this clone with a count of one. The genes are TRBV6-8 and TRBJ1-2, with 8 positions matching TRBD1. The germline CDR1 and CDR2 sequences are MNHGY and SAAAGT. The CDR3 contains 13 residues. J was trimmed by 5 bases and V by 6 bases; bases with no gene match: 5. The CDR3 DNA follows: TGTGCCAGCAGAGGGACAGGCGCTTATGGCTACACCTTC. This encodes CASRGTGAYGYTF.

This chain joins TRBV4-1 and TRBJ2-7; D ambiguous. The germline V gene has CDR1 MGHRA and CDR2 YSYEKL. V was cut by 0 bases and J by 6 bases, with 6 bases left in between. This CDR3 comprises 12 residues. The CDR3 reads CASSQEPGEQYF. The CDR3 nucleotides are TGCGCCAGCAGCCAAGAACCCGGCGAGCAGTACTTC.

A single count supports this clone. The rearrangement joins TRBV9 to TRBJ2-3; no clear D. This CDR3 contains 15 residues. Germline CDR1 and CDR2: SGDLS and YYNGEE. Trimming shortened V by 0 bases and J by 1 base, and 9 bases separated the two germline ends. As DNA, the CDR3 is TGTGCCAGCAGCGTAGGAAACGGCCGCACAGATACGCAGTATTTT. Its protein is CASSVGNGRTDTQYF.